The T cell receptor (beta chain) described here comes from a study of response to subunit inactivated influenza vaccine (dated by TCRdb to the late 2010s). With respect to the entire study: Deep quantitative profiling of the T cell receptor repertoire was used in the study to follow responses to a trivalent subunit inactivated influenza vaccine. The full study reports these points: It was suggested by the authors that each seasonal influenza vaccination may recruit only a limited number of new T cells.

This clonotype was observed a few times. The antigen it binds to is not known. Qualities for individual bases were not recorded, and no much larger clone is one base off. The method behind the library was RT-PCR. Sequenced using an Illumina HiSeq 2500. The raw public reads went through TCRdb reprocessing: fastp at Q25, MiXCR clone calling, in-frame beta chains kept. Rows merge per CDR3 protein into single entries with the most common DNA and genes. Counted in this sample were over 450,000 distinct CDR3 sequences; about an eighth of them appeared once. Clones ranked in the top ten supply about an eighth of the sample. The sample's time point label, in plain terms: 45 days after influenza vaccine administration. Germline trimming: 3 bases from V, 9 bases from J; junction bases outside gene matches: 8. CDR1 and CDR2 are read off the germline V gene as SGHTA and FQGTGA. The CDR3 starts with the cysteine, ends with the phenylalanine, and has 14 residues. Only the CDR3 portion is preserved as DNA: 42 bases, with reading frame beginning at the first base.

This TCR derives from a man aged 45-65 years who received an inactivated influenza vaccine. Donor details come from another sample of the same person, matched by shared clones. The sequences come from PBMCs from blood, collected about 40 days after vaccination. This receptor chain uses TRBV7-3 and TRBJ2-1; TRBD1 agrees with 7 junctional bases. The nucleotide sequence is TGTGCCAGCAGCTTCACACCACAGGGGAGTGAGCAGTTCTTC. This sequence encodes CASSFTPQGSEQFF. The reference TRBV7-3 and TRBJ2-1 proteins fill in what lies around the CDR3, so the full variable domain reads GAGVSQTPSNKVTEKGKYVELRCDPISGHTALYWYRQSLGQGPEFLIYFQGTGAADDSGLPNDRFFAVRPEGSVSTLKIQRTERGDSAVYLCASSFTPQGSEQFFGPGTRLTVL.